The 17 T cell receptor beta chains presented below share a single source sample, sequenced in a study of shared clonotypes between healthy human individuals. Naive CD8 populations comprised CD45RO-negative cells positively selected for CCR7, excluding terminally differentiated effector memory CD45RA+ cells. Repertoires were generated with immunoSEQ multiplex PCR, while TCRdb's copy carries only in-frame clones and drops some. The top ten hold around 1.1% of the sample, which has about 2 million clones, over 85% seen once. Sequenced input: naive CD8+ T cells sorted from blood. These receptors came from a man younger than 35 in good health.

Comment on this clone: The sample has other DNA sequences that encode this CDR3 too. The rearrangement links TRBV29-1 to TRBJ1-1; 7 bases align to TRBD1. The V and J ends lost 6 bases and 2 bases, in that order; junction bases with no gene match: 6. The CDR3 is 13 residues long. The germline V gene has CDR1 SQVTM and CDR2 ANQGSEA. CDR3 amino acids: CSVETGLNTEAFF. The CDR3 DNA reads TGCAGCGTCGAGACAGGGCTTAACACTGAAGCTTTCTTT.

The chain couples TRBV11-2 to TRBJ2-1, with 9 positions matching TRBD2. The CDR3 has 14 residues. The germline CDR1 and CDR2 sequences are SGHAT and FQNNGV. V dropped 7 bases and J dropped 7; count of bases not matched to a gene: 8. The CDR3 nucleotides read TGTGCCAGCAAGGGGGATACTAGCGGGAATGAGCAGTTCTTC. This sequence encodes CASKGDTSGNEQFF. Supplemented by reference TRBV11-2 and TRBJ2-1, the full variable domain reads EAGVAQSPRYKIIEKRQSVAFWCNPISGHATLYWYQQILGQGPKLLIQFQNNGVVDDSQLPKDRFSAERLKGVDSTLKIQPAKLEDSAVYLCASKGDTSGNEQFFGPGTRLTVL.

V usage is TRBV10-3 and J usage is TRBJ2-1, with a tentative D call TRBD2 (5 bases). Per the germline V gene, CDR1 is ENHRY and CDR2 is SYGVKD. The CDR3 covers 20 residues. The ends were cut back, 1 base at V and 0 bases at J, with 22 bases in the middle. CDR3 loop: CAISEYEGPLGRSSYNEQFF. As DNA, the CDR3 is TGTGCCATCAGTGAGTATGAGGGTCCTTTGGGGAGAAGCTCCTACAATGAGCAGTTCTTC.

The chain employs TRBV30 and TRBJ1-1; tentatively, D is TRBD1 (5 bases). V was pared by 4 bases and J by 1 base, with 13 bases between. The CDR3 extends over 14 amino acids. CDR1 GTSNPN and CDR2 SVGIG come from the germline V gene (reference sequence). CDR3 protein: CAWNRDFQNTEAFF. CDR3 nucleotide sequence: TGTGCCTGGAACCGGGACTTTCAGAACACTGAAGCTTTCTTT.

The chain carries TRBV4-3 and TRBJ2-1, with a weak D call TRBD2 (5 bases). CDR1 is LGHNA and CDR2 is YSLEER in the germline V gene. The length of the CDR3 is 17 residues. Trimming took off 0 bases at V and 10 bases at J, with 22 bases between the two ends. The CDR3 DNA reads as TGCGCCAGCAGCCAAGAATCCTCCAGCGGACCCCGTCGGGAGCAGTTCTTC. Translated, it gives CASSQESSSGPRREQFF.

This clone was seen only once. The chain recombines TRBV7-9 with TRBJ2-7; the match to TRBD2 covers 15 bases. V gave up 4 bases and J gave up 0 bases; unmatched junction bases: 4. The CDR3 is 17 residues long. Germline V gene sequence: CDR1 SEHNR, CDR2 FQNEAQ (reference sequence). CDR3 loop: CASSYGLAGGRSYEQYF. DNA for the CDR3: TGTGCCAGCAGCTATGGACTAGCGGGAGGGCGCTCCTACGAGCAGTACTTC.

This chain connects TRBV5-6 to TRBJ2-2, with 8 bases aligning to TRBD1. The ends lost 3 bases at V and 8 bases at J; junction bases unmatched: 6. Germline CDR1 reads SGHDT; CDR2 reads YYEEEE. The CDR3 extends over 14 amino acids. The CDR3 region has the DNA TGTGCCAGCAGCTCGGACAGGGAGGCAGGGGAGCTGTTTTTT. Protein sequence: CASSSDREAGELFF.

The table lists this clone with a count of one. The same CDR3 also results from other DNA sequences found in this sample. The CDR3 reads CASSVDSYNEQFF. CDR3 DNA: TGTGCCAGCAGTGTAGACAGCTACAATGAGCAGTTCTTC. V and J are TRBV25-1 and TRBJ2-1; possibly TRBD1 for D (5 bases). Germline V gene sequence: CDR1 MGHDK, CDR2 SYGVNS. The CDR3 runs 13 residues. Trimming took 4 bases from V and 3 from J, leaving 7 bases between them.

The chain joins TRBV4-1 to TRBJ2-1; no clear D gene. Germline V CDR1 and CDR2: MGHRA, YSYEKL. The ends were cut back, 1 base at V and 0 bases at J, with 13 bases in the middle. The CDR3 totals 17 residues. The CDR3 region is CASSQVYGDSSYNEQFF. As DNA, the CDR3 is TGCGCCAGCAGCCAAGTATATGGGGATAGCTCCTACAATGAGCAGTTCTTC.

The V and J genes are TRBV27 and TRBJ2-5, with D possibly TRBD1 on 5 matching bases. CDR3 length: 11 residues. Germline assignment: CDR1 MNHEY and CDR2 SMNVEV (reference sequence). Trimming took off 10 bases at V and 5 bases at J, with 11 bases between the two ends. Written as DNA, the CDR3 is TGTGCCACCGCGTCAGGGGAGACCCAGTACTTC. This translates into CATASGETQYF.

V and J are TRBV28 and TRBJ2-7; no clear D. Germline values: CDR1 MDHEN, CDR2 SYDVKM. The V and J ends lost 3 bases and 2 bases respectively, with 14 bases between them. The CDR3 extends over 15 amino acids. The CDR3 DNA sequence: TGTGCCAGCAGTTTTCGTAGCAGGTACCCCTACGAGCAGTACTTC. Residues: CASSFRSRYPYEQYF.

The chain carries TRBV12-5 and TRBJ2-2; 9 bases agree with TRBD1. The CDR3 is made up of 16 amino acids. Germline V CDR1 and CDR2: LGHNT, FRNRAP. J lost 7 bases, V lost 6 bases, and 12 bases had no gene match. The CDR3 DNA reads as TGTGCTAGTGGAACCACAGGGGGCGCGAAGGACGGGGAGCTGTTTTTT. Its translation: CASGTTGGAKDGELFF.

This chain joins TRBV29-1 and TRBJ2-7; no clear D. Germline CDR1 reads SQVTM; CDR2 reads ANQGSEA. The CDR3 runs 12 residues. V was pared by 3 bases and J by 0 bases, with 6 bases between. CDR3 in amino acids: CSVDTASYEQYF. The CDR3 DNA reads TGCAGCGTTGACACAGCCTCCTACGAGCAGTACTTC.

The chain has TRBV29-1 and TRBJ2-2; D might be TRBD1 (5 bases). V was trimmed by 0 bases and J by 5 bases, leaving 19 bases between them. The CDR3 spans 17 residues. The germline V gene has CDR1 SQVTM and CDR2 ANQGSEA. The DNA of the CDR3 is TGCAGCGTTGAAGATCGACCCGAGACAGCCGAGACCGGGGAGCTGTTTTTT. Translating gives CSVEDRPETAETGELFF.

Regarding this clone: The same CDR3 also results from other DNA sequences found in this sample. CDR3 in amino acids: CASSSGTDTQYF. In nucleotides, the CDR3 is TGTGCCAGCAGCTCCGGCACAGATACGCAGTATTTT. V and J are TRBV5-6 and TRBJ2-3; D remains ambiguous. The CDR3 runs to 12 residues. Trimming removed 3 bases at V and 1 base at J, with 3 bases between. Germline CDR1 and CDR2: SGHDT and YYEEEE.

The chain has TRBV27 and TRBJ1-4; D not certain. From germline, CDR1 is MNHEY and CDR2 SMNVEV (reference sequence). The germline V and J ends were trimmed by 3 bases and 0 bases, with 14 bases remaining between them. CDR3 size: 17 residues. CDR3 sequence (DNA): TGTGCCAGCAGTTTGTCCCTTGACATGGCAACTAATGAAAAACTGTTTTTT. This translates into CASSLSLDMATNEKLFF.

A remark on this clone: The sample carries other DNA sequences with the same CDR3. The chain joins TRBV4-3 to TRBJ2-5, with 8 bases aligning to TRBD2. The CDR3 extends over 15 amino acids. After removal of 4 bases from V and 0 bases from J, the junction contained 4 bases not matched to a gene. CDR1 and CDR2 from the germline V gene are LGHNA and YSLEER. For the CDR3, the DNA is TGCGCCAGCAGCCGACTACTAGCGGACCAAGAGACCCAGTACTTC. As protein: CASSRLLADQETQYF.